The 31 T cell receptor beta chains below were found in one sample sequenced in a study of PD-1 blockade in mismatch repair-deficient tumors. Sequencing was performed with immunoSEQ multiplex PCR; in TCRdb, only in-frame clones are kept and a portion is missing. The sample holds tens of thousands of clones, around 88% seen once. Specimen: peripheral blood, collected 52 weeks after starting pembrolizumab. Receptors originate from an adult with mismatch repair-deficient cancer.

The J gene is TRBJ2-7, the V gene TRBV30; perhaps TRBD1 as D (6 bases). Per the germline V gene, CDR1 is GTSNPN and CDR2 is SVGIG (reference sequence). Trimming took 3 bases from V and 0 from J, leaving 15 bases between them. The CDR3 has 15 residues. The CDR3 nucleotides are TGTGCCTGGAGCCCTGGACAGAGGAGCTCCTACGAGCAGTACTTC. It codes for CAWSPGQRSSYEQYF.

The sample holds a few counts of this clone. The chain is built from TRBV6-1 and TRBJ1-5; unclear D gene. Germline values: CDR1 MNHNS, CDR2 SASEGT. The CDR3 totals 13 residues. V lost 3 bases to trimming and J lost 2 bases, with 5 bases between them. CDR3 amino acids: CASSDQGNQPQHF. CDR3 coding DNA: TGTGCCAGCAGTGATCAGGGCAATCAGCCCCAGCATTTT.

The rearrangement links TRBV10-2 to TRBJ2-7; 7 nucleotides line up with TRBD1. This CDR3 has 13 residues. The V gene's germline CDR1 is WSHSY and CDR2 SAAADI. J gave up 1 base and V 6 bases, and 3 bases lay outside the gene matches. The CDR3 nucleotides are TGCGCCAGCAGCTCGGGACAGTCCTACGAGCAGTACTTC. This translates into CASSSGQSYEQYF.

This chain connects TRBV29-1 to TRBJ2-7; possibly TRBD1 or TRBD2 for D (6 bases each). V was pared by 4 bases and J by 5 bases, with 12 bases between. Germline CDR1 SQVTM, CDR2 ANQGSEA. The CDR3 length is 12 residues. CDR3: CSVVYREDEQYF. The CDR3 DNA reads TGCAGCGTTGTGTACAGGGAGGACGAGCAGTACTTC.

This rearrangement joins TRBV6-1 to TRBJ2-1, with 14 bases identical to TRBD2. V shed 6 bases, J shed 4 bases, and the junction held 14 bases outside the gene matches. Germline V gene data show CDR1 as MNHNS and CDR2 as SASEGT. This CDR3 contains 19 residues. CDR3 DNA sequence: TGTGCCAGCAGCGAAACCGGGACTAGCGGGAGCCTACCTTACAATGAGCAGTTCTTC. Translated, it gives CASSETGTSGSLPYNEQFF.

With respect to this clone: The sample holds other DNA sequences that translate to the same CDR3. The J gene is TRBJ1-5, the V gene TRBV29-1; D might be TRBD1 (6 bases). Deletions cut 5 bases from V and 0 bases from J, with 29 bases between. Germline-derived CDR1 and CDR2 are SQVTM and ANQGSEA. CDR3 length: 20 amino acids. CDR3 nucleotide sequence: TGCAGCGTTAATTACCTCCGGGACATAGGGAAGGACGATAGCAATCAGCCCCAGCATTTT. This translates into CSVNYLRDIGKDDSNQPQHF.

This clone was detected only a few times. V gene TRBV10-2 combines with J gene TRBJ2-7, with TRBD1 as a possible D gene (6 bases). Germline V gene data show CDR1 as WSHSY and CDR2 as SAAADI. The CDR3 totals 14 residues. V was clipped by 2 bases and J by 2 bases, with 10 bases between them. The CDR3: CASSEPGEAYEQYF. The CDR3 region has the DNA TGCGCCAGCAGTGAGCCAGGGGAAGCCTACGAGCAGTACTTC.

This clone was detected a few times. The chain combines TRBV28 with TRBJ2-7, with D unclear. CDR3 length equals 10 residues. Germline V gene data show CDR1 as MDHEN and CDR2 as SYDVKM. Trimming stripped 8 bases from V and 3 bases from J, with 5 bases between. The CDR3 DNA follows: TGTGCCAGCGGCCACTACGAGCAGTACTTC. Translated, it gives CASGHYEQYF. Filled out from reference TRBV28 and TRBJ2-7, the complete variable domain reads DVKVTQSSRYLVKRTGEKVFLECVQDMDHENMFWYRQDPGLGLRLIYFSYDVKMKEKGDIPEGYSVSREKKERFSLILESASTNQTSMYLCASGHYEQYFGPGTRLTVT.

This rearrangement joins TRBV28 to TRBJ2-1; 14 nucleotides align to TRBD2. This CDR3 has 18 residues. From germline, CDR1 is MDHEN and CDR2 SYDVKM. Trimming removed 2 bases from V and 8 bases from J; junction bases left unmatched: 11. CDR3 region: CASSLTPWTSGRIYEQFF. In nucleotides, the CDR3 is TGTGCCAGCAGTTTAACCCCCTGGACTAGCGGGAGGATCTATGAGCAGTTCTTC.

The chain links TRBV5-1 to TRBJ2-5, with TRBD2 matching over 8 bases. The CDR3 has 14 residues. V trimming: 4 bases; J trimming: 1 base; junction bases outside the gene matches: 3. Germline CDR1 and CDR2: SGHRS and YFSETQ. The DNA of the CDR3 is TGCGCCAGCAGCCCCGGGACTAGCCAAGAGACCCAGTACTTC. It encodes CASSPGTSQETQYF.

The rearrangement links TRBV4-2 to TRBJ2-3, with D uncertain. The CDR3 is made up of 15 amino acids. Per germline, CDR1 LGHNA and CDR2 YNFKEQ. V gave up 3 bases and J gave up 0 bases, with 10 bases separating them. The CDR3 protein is CASSQEHVSTDTQYF. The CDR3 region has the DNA TGTGCCAGCAGCCAGGAGCACGTAAGCACAGATACGCAGTATTTT.

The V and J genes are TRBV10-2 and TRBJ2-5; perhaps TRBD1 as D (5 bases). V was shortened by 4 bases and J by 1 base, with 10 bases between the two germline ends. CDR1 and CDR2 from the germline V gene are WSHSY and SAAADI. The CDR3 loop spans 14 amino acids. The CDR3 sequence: CASSGQGSQETQYF. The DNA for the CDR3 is TGCGCCAGCAGTGGGCAGGGTTCCCAAGAGACCCAGTACTTC.

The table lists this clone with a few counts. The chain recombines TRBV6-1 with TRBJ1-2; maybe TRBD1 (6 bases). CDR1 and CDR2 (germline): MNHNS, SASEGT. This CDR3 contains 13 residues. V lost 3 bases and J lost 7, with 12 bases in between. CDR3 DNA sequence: TGTGCCAGCAGTGACAATCAGGGGTTTGGCTACACCTTC. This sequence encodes CASSDNQGFGYTF.

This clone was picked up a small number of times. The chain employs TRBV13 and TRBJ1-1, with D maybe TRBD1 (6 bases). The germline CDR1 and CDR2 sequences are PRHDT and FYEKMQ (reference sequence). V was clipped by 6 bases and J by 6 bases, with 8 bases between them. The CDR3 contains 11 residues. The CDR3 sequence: CASSRGPEAFF. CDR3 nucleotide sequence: TGTGCCAGCAGTCGGGGGCCTGAAGCTTTCTTT.

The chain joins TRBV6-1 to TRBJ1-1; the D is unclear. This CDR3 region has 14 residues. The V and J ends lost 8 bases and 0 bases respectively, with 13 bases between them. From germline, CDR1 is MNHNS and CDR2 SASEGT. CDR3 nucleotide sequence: TGTGCCAGCTCCCGACACGACATGAACACTGAAGCTTTCTTT. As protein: CASSRHDMNTEAFF.

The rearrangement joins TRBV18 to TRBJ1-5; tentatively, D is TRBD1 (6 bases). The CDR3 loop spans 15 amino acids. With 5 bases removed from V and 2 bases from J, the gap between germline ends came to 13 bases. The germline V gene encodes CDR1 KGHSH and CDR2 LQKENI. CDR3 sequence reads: CASSAQGRGNQPQHF. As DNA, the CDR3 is TGTGCCAGCTCAGCACAGGGTCGAGGCAATCAGCCCCAGCATTTT.

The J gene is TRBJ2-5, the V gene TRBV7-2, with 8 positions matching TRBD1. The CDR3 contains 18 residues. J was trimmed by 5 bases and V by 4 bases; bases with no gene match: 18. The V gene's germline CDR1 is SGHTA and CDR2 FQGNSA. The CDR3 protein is CASSSEGADRGFGETQYF. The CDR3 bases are TGTGCCAGCAGCTCTGAAGGGGCCGACAGGGGATTTGGGGAGACCCAGTACTTC.

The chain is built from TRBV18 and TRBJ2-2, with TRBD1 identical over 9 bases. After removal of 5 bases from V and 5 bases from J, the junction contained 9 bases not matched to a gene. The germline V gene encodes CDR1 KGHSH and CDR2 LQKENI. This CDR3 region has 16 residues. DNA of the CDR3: TGTGCCAGCTCATTCTTCGACAGGGGGATAACCGGGGAGCTGTTTTTT. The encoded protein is CASSFFDRGITGELFF.

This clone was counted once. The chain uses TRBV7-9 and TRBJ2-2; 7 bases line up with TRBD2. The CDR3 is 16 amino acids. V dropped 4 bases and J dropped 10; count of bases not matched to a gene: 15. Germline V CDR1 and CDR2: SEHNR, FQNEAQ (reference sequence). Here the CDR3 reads CASSWPPHGRSEELFF. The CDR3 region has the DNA TGTGCCAGCAGCTGGCCTCCTCACGGGAGGTCCGAGGAGCTGTTTTTT.

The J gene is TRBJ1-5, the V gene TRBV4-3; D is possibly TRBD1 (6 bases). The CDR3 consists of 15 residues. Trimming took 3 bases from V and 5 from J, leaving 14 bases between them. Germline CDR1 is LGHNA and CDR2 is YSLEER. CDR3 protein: CASSQDTGRYQPQHF. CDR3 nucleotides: TGCGCCAGCAGCCAGGATACAGGGAGATATCAGCCCCAGCATTTT.

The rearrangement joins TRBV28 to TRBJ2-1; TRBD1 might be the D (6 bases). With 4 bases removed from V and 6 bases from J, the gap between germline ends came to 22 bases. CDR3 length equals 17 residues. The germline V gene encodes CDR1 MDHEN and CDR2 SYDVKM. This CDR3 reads CASSSPQGRERGNEQFF. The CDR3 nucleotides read TGTGCCAGCAGTTCCCCACAGGGCCGAGAAAGGGGCAATGAGCAGTTCTTC.

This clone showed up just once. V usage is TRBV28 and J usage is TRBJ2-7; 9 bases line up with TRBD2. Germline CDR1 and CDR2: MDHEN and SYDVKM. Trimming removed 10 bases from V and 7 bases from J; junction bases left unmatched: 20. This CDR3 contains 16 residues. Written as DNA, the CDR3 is TGTGCCACCCAGCTTGGGGGGGCTAGCGGGACTCGGGAGCAGTACTTC. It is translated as CATQLGGASGTREQYF.

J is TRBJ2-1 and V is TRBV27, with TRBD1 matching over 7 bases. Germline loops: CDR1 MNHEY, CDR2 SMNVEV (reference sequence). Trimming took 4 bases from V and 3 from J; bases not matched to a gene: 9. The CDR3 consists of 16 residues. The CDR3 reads CASSWVAGDSYNEQFF. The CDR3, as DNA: TGTGCCAGCAGTTGGGTGGCAGGGGACAGCTACAATGAGCAGTTCTTC.

The CDR3 DNA reads TGTGCCATCAGTCAGACAGCTGGCTACACCTTC. It codes for CAISQTAGYTF. The chain employs TRBV10-3 and TRBJ1-2, with D possibly matching TRBD1 (5 bases). From germline, CDR1 is ENHRY and CDR2 SYGVKD. V was trimmed by 5 bases and J by 7 bases, leaving 8 bases between them. The CDR3 is made up of 11 amino acids.

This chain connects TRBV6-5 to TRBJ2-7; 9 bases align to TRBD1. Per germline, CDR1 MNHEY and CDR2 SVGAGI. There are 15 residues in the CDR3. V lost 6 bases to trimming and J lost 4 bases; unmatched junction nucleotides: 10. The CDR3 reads CASSSGTGFWYEQYF. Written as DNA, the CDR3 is TGTGCCAGCAGCTCCGGGACAGGGTTTTGGTACGAGCAGTACTTC.

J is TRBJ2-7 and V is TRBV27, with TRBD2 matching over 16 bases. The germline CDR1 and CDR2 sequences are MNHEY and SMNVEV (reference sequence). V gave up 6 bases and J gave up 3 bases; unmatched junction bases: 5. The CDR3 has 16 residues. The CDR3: CASSPGTSGRVYEQYF. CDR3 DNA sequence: TGTGCCAGCAGCCCCGGGACTAGCGGGAGGGTCTACGAGCAGTACTTC.

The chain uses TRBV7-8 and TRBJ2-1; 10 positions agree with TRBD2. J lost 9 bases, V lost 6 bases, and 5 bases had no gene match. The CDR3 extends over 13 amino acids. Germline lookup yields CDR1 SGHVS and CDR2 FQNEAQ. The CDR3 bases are TGTGCCAGCAGTCGGACTAGCGGTGGTGAGCAGTTCTTC. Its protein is CASSRTSGGEQFF.

For the CDR3, the DNA is TGCGCCAGCAGCCAAGATCGGCGGGGAGGTGATCAGCCCCAGCATTTT. Encoded protein: CASSQDRRGGDQPQHF. The chain links TRBV4-3 to TRBJ1-5; D call uncertain. CDR1 is LGHNA and CDR2 is YSLEER in the germline V gene. The length of the CDR3 is 16 residues. Trimming cost V 0 bases and J 5 bases, with 14 bases left between them.

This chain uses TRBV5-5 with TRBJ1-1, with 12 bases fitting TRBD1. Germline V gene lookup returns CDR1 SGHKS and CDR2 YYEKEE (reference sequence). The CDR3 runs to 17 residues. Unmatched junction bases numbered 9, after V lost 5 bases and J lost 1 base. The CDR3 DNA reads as TGTGCCAGCAGTTCTGGGGGGACAGGGGGCACGAACACTGAAGCTTTCTTT. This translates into CASSSGGTGGTNTEAFF. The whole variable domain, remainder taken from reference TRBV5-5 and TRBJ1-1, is DAGVTQSPTHLIKTRGQQVTLRCSPISGHKSVSWYQQVLGQGPQFIFQYYEKEERGRGNFPDRFSARQFPNYSSELNVNALLLGDSALYLCASSSGGTGGTNTEAFFGQGTRLTVV.

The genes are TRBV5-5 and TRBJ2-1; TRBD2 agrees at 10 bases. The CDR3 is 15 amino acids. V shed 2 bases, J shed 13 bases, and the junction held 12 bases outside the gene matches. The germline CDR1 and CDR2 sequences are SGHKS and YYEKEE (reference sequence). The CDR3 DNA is TGTGCCAGCAGCTTTCTAGCGGGAGCTACTCTCCCCCAGTTCTTC. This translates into CASSFLAGATLPQFF.

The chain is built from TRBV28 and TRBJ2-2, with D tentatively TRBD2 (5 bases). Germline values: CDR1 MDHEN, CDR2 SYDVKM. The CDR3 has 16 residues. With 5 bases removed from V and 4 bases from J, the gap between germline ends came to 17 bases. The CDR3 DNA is TGTGCCAGCAGTCCCCCCCCGGGGTACCTCACCGGGGAGCTGTTTTTT. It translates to CASSPPPGYLTGELFF.